This TCR beta chain was captured by sequencing in a study of Ad26.COV2.S vaccination and SARS-CoV-2 variants. This sample's treatment: about 20 received Ad26.COV2.S at low or high dose, single or two shots; roughly 5 received placebo; per-sample allocation not given. Day 63 after the first vaccine or placebo injection was the time point for sampling. The data were produced by immunoSEQ multiplex PCR, yet TCRdb's version contains in-frame clones alone and is incomplete. The sample holds a few hundred thousand clones, around 91% seen once. The sequenced sample was peripheral blood, obtained in a trial of Ad26.COV2.S vaccine versus placebo. The clonotype was recovered from a person between 18 and 59 years old who received the Ad26.COV2.S COVID-19 vaccine or a placebo.

CDR3 region: CASSIQGAQPQHF. In DNA, the CDR3 is TGTGCCAGTAGTATACAGGGGGCTCAGCCCCAGCATTTT. The chain couples TRBV19 to TRBJ1-5; TRBD1 matches 8 bases. CDR3 length: 13 residues. Trimming removed 2 bases from V and 6 bases from J; junction bases left unmatched: 0. Germline V lookup: CDR1 LNHDA, CDR2 SQIVND (reference sequence).